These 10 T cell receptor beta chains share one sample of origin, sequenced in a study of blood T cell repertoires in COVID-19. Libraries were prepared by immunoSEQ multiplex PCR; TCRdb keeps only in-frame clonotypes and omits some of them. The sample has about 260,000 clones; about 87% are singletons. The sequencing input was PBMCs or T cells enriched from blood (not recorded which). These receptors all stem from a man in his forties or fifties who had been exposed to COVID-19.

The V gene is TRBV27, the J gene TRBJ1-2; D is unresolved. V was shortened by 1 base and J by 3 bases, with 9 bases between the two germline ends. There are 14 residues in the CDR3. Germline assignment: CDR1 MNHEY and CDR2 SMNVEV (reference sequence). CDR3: CASSLYGGDYGYTF. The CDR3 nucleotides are TGTGCCAGCAGTTTATACGGAGGAGACTATGGCTACACCTTC.

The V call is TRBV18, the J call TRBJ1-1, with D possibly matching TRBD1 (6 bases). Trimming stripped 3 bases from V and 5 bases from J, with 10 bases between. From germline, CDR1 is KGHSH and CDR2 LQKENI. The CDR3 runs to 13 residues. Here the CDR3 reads CASSPGQPTEAFF. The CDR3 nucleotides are TGTGCCAGCTCACCCGGACAGCCAACTGAAGCTTTCTTT. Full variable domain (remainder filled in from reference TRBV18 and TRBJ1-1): NAGVMQNPRHLVRRRGQEARLRCSPMKGHSHVYWYRQLPEEGLKFMVYLQKENIIDESGMPKERFSAEFPKEGPSILRIQQVVRGDSAAYFCASSPGQPTEAFFGQGTRLTVV.

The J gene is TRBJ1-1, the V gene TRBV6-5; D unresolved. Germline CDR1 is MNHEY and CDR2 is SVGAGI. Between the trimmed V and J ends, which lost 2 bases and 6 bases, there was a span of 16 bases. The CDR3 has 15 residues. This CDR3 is CASSYLPRAAAEAFF. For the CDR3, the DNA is TGTGCCAGCAGTTACCTACCTAGAGCAGCCGCTGAAGCTTTCTTT.

The CDR3 nucleotides read TGTGCCAGCAGTTTAACAGGGACCTCTAACTATGGCTACACCTTC. Translated: CASSLTGTSNYGYTF. The chain employs TRBV28 and TRBJ1-2; D is possibly TRBD1 (6 bases). From germline, CDR1 is MDHEN and CDR2 SYDVKM. Deletions cut 2 bases from V and 0 bases from J, with 10 bases between. The CDR3 has 15 residues.

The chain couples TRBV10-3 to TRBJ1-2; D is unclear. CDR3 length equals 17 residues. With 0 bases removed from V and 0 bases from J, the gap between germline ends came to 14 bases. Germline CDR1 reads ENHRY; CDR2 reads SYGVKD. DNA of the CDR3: TGTGCCATCAGTGAGTCAGTGAGCGGGCTAGCTAACTATGGCTACACCTTC. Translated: CAISESVSGLANYGYTF.

The CDR3 sequence is CASSFGQENYEQYF. The CDR3 coding sequence is TGCGCCAGCAGCTTCGGACAGGAGAACTACGAGCAGTACTTC. This chain uses TRBV5-1 with TRBJ2-7, with 7 nucleotides matching TRBD1. This CDR3 contains 14 residues. CDR1 is SGHRS, CDR2 YFSETQ, per germline. Germline trimming cut 2 bases from V and 3 bases from J; bases unmatched to any gene: 5.

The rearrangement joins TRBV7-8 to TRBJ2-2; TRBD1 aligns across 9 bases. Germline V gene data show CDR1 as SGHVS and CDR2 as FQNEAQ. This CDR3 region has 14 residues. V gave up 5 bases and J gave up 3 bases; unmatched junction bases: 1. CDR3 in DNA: TGTGCCAGCAGCAGGGACAGGGACACCGGGGAGCTGTTTTTT. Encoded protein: CASSRDRDTGELFF.

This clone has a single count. This chain's CDR3 is CASSKDREETQYF. The DNA for the CDR3 is TGTGCCAGCAGTAAAGACAGGGAAGAGACCCAGTACTTC. J is TRBJ2-5 and V is TRBV2; 7 bases are shared with TRBD1. Germline-derived CDR1 and CDR2 are SNHLY and FYNNEI. Losses at the gene ends were 5 bases for V and 3 bases for J; bases not matched to a gene: 3. The CDR3 extends over 13 amino acids. Complete variable domain (other parts from reference TRBV2 and TRBJ2-5): EPEVTQTPSHQVTQMGQEVILRCVPISNHLYFYWYRQILGQKVEFLVSFYNNEISEKSEIFDDQFSVERPDGSNFTLKIRSTKLEDSAMYFCASSKDREETQYFGPGTRLLVL.

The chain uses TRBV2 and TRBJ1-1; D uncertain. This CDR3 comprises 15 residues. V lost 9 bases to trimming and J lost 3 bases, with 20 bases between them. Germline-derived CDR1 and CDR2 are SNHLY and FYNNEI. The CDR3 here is CARKGGAHGDTEAFF. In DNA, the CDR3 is TGTGCCAGAAAGGGAGGCGCCCATGGGGACACTGAAGCTTTCTTT.

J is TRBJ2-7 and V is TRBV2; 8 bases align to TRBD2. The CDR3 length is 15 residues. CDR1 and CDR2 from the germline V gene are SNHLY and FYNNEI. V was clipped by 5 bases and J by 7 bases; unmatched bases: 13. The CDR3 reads CASSRKREPPGEQYV. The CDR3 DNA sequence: TGTGCCAGCAGTAGGAAGCGGGAGCCTCCTGGGGAGCAGTACGTC.